A single sample is the source of the 3 T cell receptor beta chains below, sequenced in a study of EBV T-cell therapy then PD-1 blockade in nasopharyngeal carcinoma. For these TCRs, the target antigens are not known. Only in-frame clones appear in the TCRdb table, and some are missing; sequencing was by immunoSEQ multiplex PCR. The data contain over 20,000 clones, around 80% of them singletons. Noted time point: 266 days after commencement of treatment, after nivolumab therapy. Treatment indicated: AdE1-LMPpoly-expanded autologous EBV-specific T-cell therapy followed by anti-PD-1 nivolumab. The sample here was CD8+ T cells from blood, taken around day 250 from a patient whose treatment included autologous EBV-specific T cells and nivolumab. The receptors originated from a middle-aged man with nasopharyngeal carcinoma.

The chain combines TRBV9 with TRBJ2-7, with 7 bases identical to TRBD2. Per germline, CDR1 SGDLS and CDR2 YYNGEE. V lost 3 bases and J lost 7; bases outside the gene matches: 7. The length of the CDR3 is 13 residues. CDR3 sequence (DNA): TGTGCCAGCAGCGACCTTATCGGGGGGGAGCAGTACTTC. Its translation: CASSDLIGGEQYF.

The chain carries TRBV4-3 and TRBJ2-7; 8 bases agree with TRBD1. Trimming cost V 3 bases and J 0 bases; bases outside gene matches: 1. This CDR3 contains 14 residues. CDR1 LGHNA and CDR2 YSLEER come from the germline V gene. The CDR3 loop reads CASSQGQVSYEQYF. The CDR3 coding sequence is TGCGCCAGCAGCCAGGGACAGGTCTCCTACGAGCAGTACTTC.

This clone showed up many times. The chain combines TRBV5-1 with TRBJ2-1; TRBD2 matches 10 bases. This CDR3 contains 15 residues. The trim removed 7 bases at V and 7 bases at J, leaving 11 bases unmatched. Per the germline V gene, CDR1 is SGHRS and CDR2 is YFSETQ. The CDR3 region is CASSGGLAGENEQFF. The CDR3 nucleotides are TGCGCCAGCTCCGGTGGGCTAGCGGGGGAGAATGAGCAGTTCTTC.